This T cell receptor beta chain was captured by sequencing in a study of CD8 T cells in Susac syndrome. The study, taken as a whole, reports: The authors acknowledged that the study's TCR sequencing and HLA analysis involved relatively few individuals.

Details on this clonotype: Its antigen is currently unknown.

TEMRA cells underwent FACS enrichment and CD8+ and CD4+ T cells underwent negative isolation. Looked up from germline, CDR1 is DFQATT and CDR2 is SNEGSKA (reference sequence). This CDR3 is built from 15 residues. The junction had 10 bases not matched to a gene; V was cut back by 2 bases and J by 6 bases. Random hexamers were used to reverse transcribe about 0.5 to 1 ug of RNA. Coverage of TCR beta CDR3 amplification by immunoSEQ multiplex PCR extended to 54 Vbeta and 13 Jbeta. Via MiXCR, TCRdb re-called the immunoSEQ multiplex PCR reads, giving one row per CDR3 protein. This sample has tens of thousands of distinct CDR3 sequences, with 93% found just once.

The clonotype originates from a human donor in good health. V gene TRBV20-1 combines with J gene TRBJ2-7, with 10 bases matching TRBD1. Input material: CD8+ T cells from PBMCs. The CDR3 nucleotides are TGCAGTGCTAGATCCTGGACAGGGGGGATCGGCGAGCAGTACTTC. As protein: CSARSWTGGIGEQYF.